This entry concerns a single TCR beta chain. Method: immunoSEQ multiplex PCR; TCRdb's copy keeps in-frame clones and lacks some. The table shows fewer than 5,500 clones, with around 85% occurring only once. From germline, CDR1 is MGHDK and CDR2 SYGVNS. The CDR3 is 14 residues long. These data originate in a study of PD-1 blockade in classical Hodgkin lymphoma. Indicated time point: newly diagnosed, previously untreated cHL patient sample. Thawed PBMCs were subjected to magnetic negative selection, which yielded isolated CD8+ T cells. Sequencing was carried out using CD8+ T cells from blood. This TCR derives from a human donor with classical Hodgkin lymphoma. The genes are TRBV25-1 and TRBJ1-5, with D unresolved. The CDR3 region is CASHGVFRNQPQHF. In DNA form, the CDR3 reads TGTGCGAGCCATGGGGTTTTTCGTAATCAGCCCCAGCATTTT.